The 21 T cell receptor beta chains given below trace back to one sample, sequenced in a study of identical twins. TCRdb redid the calling of the 5' RACE reads with MiXCR, one entry per CDR3 protein. The sample records around 1.7 million distinct CDR3 sequences, about 31% being singletons. The sequenced sample consisted of cord blood. The receptors here all came from a newborn girl in good health.

This clonotype occurred many times. V and J are TRBV4-1 and TRBJ2-4, with D unresolved. The V gene lost 1 base and the J gene lost 6 bases, with 7 bases spanning the gap. The CDR3 loop spans 13 amino acids. CDR1 and CDR2 from the germline V gene are MGHRA and YSYEKL. Here the CDR3 reads CASSQGWLNIQYF. The CDR3 DNA is TGCGCCAGCAGCCAAGGGTGGCTAAACATTCAGTACTTC.

This sequence joins TRBV28 and TRBJ1-4, with no clear D. The CDR3 runs to 14 residues. Trimming shortened V by 3 bases and J by 4 bases, and 9 bases separated the two germline ends. Germline CDR1 MDHEN, CDR2 SYDVKM. The CDR3 sequence is CASSLSQFNEKLFF. The CDR3 coding sequence is TGTGCCAGCAGTTTGTCTCAGTTTAATGAAAAACTGTTTTTT.

This clonotype was seen just once. V usage is TRBV5-1 and J usage is TRBJ2-2, with 11 nucleotides matching TRBD2. V lost 4 bases to trimming and J lost 3 bases; unmatched junction nucleotides: 5. The length of the CDR3 is 16 residues. Germline V gives CDR1 SGHRS, CDR2 YFSETQ. The CDR3 sequence is CASSPTSGGHTGELFF. DNA for the CDR3: TGCGCCAGCAGCCCCACTAGCGGGGGCCACACCGGGGAGCTGTTTTTT.

This rearrangement joins TRBV4-2 to TRBJ2-3; 13 nucleotides line up with TRBD2. This CDR3 region has 16 residues. Germline lookup yields CDR1 LGHNA and CDR2 YNFKEQ. V shed 4 bases and J 7 bases; nucleotides not matched to a gene: 8. In nucleotides, the CDR3 is TGTGCCAGCAGCCGATCAACTAGCGGGGGGGCATATACGCAGTATTTT. Translating gives CASSRSTSGGAYTQYF.

The chain uses TRBV25-1 and TRBJ2-5; D is perhaps TRBD1 or TRBD2 (7 bases each). The germline CDR1 and CDR2 sequences are MGHDK and SYGVNS. Trimming removed 7 bases at V and 4 bases at J, with 19 bases between. The CDR3 runs 15 residues. CDR3 sequence (DNA): TGTGCCAGCACCCACTCAACAGGGGAGGGAGAGACCCAGTACTTC. This encodes CASTHSTGEGETQYF. The variable domain in full, completed from reference TRBV25-1 and TRBJ2-5, reads EADIYQTPRYLVIGTGKKITLECSQTMGHDKMYWYQQDPGMELHLIHYSYGVNSTEKGDLSSESTVSRIRTEHFPLTLESARPSHTSQYLCASTHSTGEGETQYFGPGTRLLVL.

The genes are TRBV28 and TRBJ1-5, with D unresolved. Germline CDR1 and CDR2: MDHEN and SYDVKM. The CDR3 contains 14 residues. V was shortened by 8 bases and J by 1 base, with 12 bases between the two germline ends. CDR3 nucleotide sequence: TGTGCCAGCGGACTCCCACAGAGCAATCAGCCCCAGCATTTT. Amino acid sequence: CASGLPQSNQPQHF.

The chain has TRBV12-3 or TRBV12-4 and TRBJ2-5; D call uncertain. The germline V and J ends were trimmed by 5 bases and 11 bases, with 21 bases remaining between them. The CDR3 consists of 14 residues. CDR3 in DNA: TGTGCCAGCAGTCCAAGTCCTATATACAATGAGCAGTACTTC. Translation: CASSPSPIYNEQYF.

Ten or more counts support this clonotype. A junction boundary mismatches the germline segment, possibly from a read error. V is TRBV5-1 and J is TRBJ2-3, with 13 bases fitting TRBD2. Germline CDR1 and CDR2: SGHRS and YFSETQ. The CDR3 has 15 residues. The CDR3, as DNA: TGTGCCAGCAGTGGGACTAGCGGGAACACAGATACGCAGTATTTT. As protein: CASSGTSGNTDTQYF.

The chain uses TRBV29-1 and TRBJ1-1; D not certain. Germline values: CDR1 SQVTM, CDR2 ANQGSEA. This CDR3 has 13 amino acids. The V gene lost 0 bases and the J gene lost 0 bases, with 5 bases spanning the gap. CDR3 DNA: TGCAGCGTTGAAGATCAGATGAACACTGAAGCTTTCTTT. Its translation: CSVEDQMNTEAFF. Filled out from reference TRBV29-1 and TRBJ1-1, the complete variable domain reads SAVISQKPSRDICQRGTSLTIQCQVDSQVTMMFWYRQQPGQSLTLIATANQGSEATYESGFVIDKFPISRPNLTFSTLTVSNMSPEDSSIYLCSVEDQMNTEAFFGQGTRLTVV.

This clonotype was seen a few times. The V gene is TRBV6-5, the J gene TRBJ2-5; D possibly corresponds to TRBD2 (6 bases). V dropped 0 bases and J dropped 1 base, with 9 bases sitting between them. Per germline, CDR1 MNHEY and CDR2 SVGAGI. The CDR3 runs to 15 residues. CDR3 residues: CASSYSRLGQETQYF. The CDR3 nucleotides read TGTGCCAGCAGTTACTCCCGACTAGGCCAAGAGACCCAGTACTTC.

Turning to this clonotype: A junction end diverges from the germline sequence, so it may reflect a read error. The chain uses TRBV5-1 and TRBJ2-1; D call uncertain. Germline CDR1 and CDR2: SGHRS and YFSETQ. The length of the CDR3 is 13 residues. DNA for the CDR3: TGCGCCAGCGGCTTGCTAGTCGACCATGAGCAGTTCTTC. It encodes CASGLLVDHEQFF.

The chain carries TRBV5-1 and TRBJ2-1; the match to TRBD2 covers 13 bases. V shed 4 bases, J shed 5 bases, and the junction held 9 bases outside the gene matches. The CDR3 contains 17 residues. Germline CDR1 reads SGHRS; CDR2 reads YFSETQ. In DNA, the CDR3 is TGCGCCAGCAGCGGCACCGGGACTAGCGGGGCGGACAATGAGCAGTTCTTC. It translates to CASSGTGTSGADNEQFF.

This rearrangement joins TRBV5-1 to TRBJ2-5; possible D gene TRBD2, 6 bases. Germline assignment: CDR1 SGHRS and CDR2 YFSETQ. CDR3 length equals 15 residues. V was pared by 1 base and J by 2 bases, with 12 bases between. The CDR3: CASSLFGGIQETQYF. DNA for the CDR3: TGCGCCAGCAGCTTGTTTGGCGGGATACAAGAGACCCAGTACTTC.

In DNA, the CDR3 is TGTGCCAGCAGCTTAGACGTTCTAGCGGGATCCACAGATACGCAGTATTTT. As protein: CASSLDVLAGSTDTQYF. This chain joins TRBV7-2 and TRBJ2-3; TRBD2 aligns across 9 bases. The CDR3 length is 17 residues. The germline gives CDR1 SGHTA, CDR2 FQGNSA. V lost 1 base and J lost 2; bases outside the gene matches: 7.

This chain connects TRBV14 to TRBJ1-1, with D maybe TRBD1 (5 bases). This CDR3 contains 15 residues. Germline values: CDR1 SGHDN, CDR2 FVKESK. V lost 1 base, J lost 2 bases, and 11 bases lay in between. CDR3 protein: CASSQVRGSNTEAFF. CDR3 nucleotides: TGTGCCAGCAGCCAAGTAAGGGGCTCTAACACTGAAGCTTTCTTT.

CDR3 in amino acids: CASTRREFNSPLHF. CDR3 coding DNA: TGTGCCAGCACACGCAGGGAATTTAATTCACCCCTCCACTTT. The chain couples TRBV6-8 to TRBJ1-6; D perhaps matches TRBD1 (5 bases). Germline assignment: CDR1 MNHGY and CDR2 SAAAGT. The germline V and J ends were trimmed by 7 bases and 6 bases, with 13 bases remaining between them. This CDR3 comprises 14 residues.

The V call is TRBV20-1, the J call TRBJ2-7; D gene ambiguous. Germline CDR1 reads DFQATT; CDR2 reads SNEGSKA (reference sequence). The CDR3 spans 15 residues. V was cut by 5 bases and J by 7 bases, with 24 bases left in between. CDR3 region: CSARSAKVPNNEQYF. CDR3 sequence (DNA): TGCAGTGCTCGATCGGCCAAGGTCCCTAACAATGAGCAGTACTTC.

The chain joins TRBV20-1 to TRBJ2-3; the match to TRBD2 covers 9 bases. The CDR3 has 15 amino acids. Trimming removed 3 bases from V and 2 bases from J; junction bases left unmatched: 6. CDR1 DFQATT and CDR2 SNEGSKA come from the germline V gene (reference sequence). Written as DNA, the CDR3 is TGCAGTGCTAGTAAGACTAGCGGAGCCACAGATACGCAGTATTTT. It is translated as CSASKTSGATDTQYF.

V and J are TRBV3-1 and TRBJ1-2; TRBD1 aligns across 10 bases. Germline-derived CDR1 and CDR2 are LGHDT and YNNKEL (reference sequence). The CDR3 sequence is 18 residues long. With 4 bases clipped from V and 5 bases from J, the junction kept 16 bases outside the gene matches. CDR3 protein: CASSRSLPRDRGGYGYTF. The CDR3 region has the DNA TGTGCCAGCAGCCGAAGCCTACCCCGGGACAGGGGAGGGTATGGCTACACCTTC.

The chain recombines TRBV3-1 with TRBJ1-2; 9 bases line up with TRBD1. With V trimmed by 0 bases and J by 1 base, 9 bases remained unmatched. The CDR3 spans 18 residues. Germline-derived CDR1 and CDR2 are LGHDT and YNNKEL (reference sequence). The CDR3 here is CASSQDRDRAALNYGYTF. The CDR3 coding sequence is TGTGCCAGCAGCCAAGATCGGGACAGGGCGGCCCTTAACTATGGCTACACCTTC.

This clonotype appeared a few times. The genes are TRBV4-1 and TRBJ1-2; 9 nucleotides agree with TRBD1. J lost 2 bases, V lost 5 bases, and 9 bases had no gene match. Germline-derived CDR1 and CDR2 are MGHRA and YSYEKL. The CDR3 is 16 amino acids. The CDR3 sequence: CASSSLTGGRNYGYTF. CDR3 DNA: TGCGCCAGCAGCTCCCTCACAGGGGGCAGAAACTATGGCTACACCTTC.